The 26 T cell receptor beta chains below come from one sample, sequenced in a study of blood T cell repertoires in COVID-19. Repertoires were generated with immunoSEQ multiplex PCR, while TCRdb's copy carries only in-frame clones and drops some. In the table there are some 160,000 clones, more than 75% of which are singletons. What was sequenced was peripheral blood. These TCRs come from a man aged 18-30 years with COVID-19, enrolled during active disease.

The chain is built from TRBV6-2 or TRBV6-3 and TRBJ1-2, with a tentative D call TRBD1 (5 bases). The V and J ends lost 7 bases and 0 bases respectively, with 12 bases between them. This CDR3 spans 14 amino acids. CDR1 MNHEY and CDR2 SVGEGT come from the germline V gene. As DNA, the CDR3 is TGTGCCAGCAACCCCCACAGGACTAACTATGGCTACACCTTC. It specifies CASNPHRTNYGYTF.

CDR3 sequence reads: CASSQRGGGEGNIQYF. Written as DNA, the CDR3 is TGTGCCAGCAGCCAGAGGGGGGGAGGCGAGGGTAACATTCAGTACTTC. V and J are TRBV4-2 and TRBJ2-4, with D maybe TRBD2 (7 bases). V was clipped by 3 bases and J by 7 bases, with 19 bases between them. The germline CDR1 and CDR2 sequences are LGHNA and YNFKEQ. The CDR3 has 16 amino acids.

The chain joins TRBV7-6 to TRBJ2-2; 9 bases line up with TRBD1. CDR1 and CDR2 from the germline V gene are SGHVS and FNYEAQ. The CDR3 is 15 residues long. V lost 5 bases, J lost 5 bases, and 6 bases stayed unmatched. Here the CDR3 DNA reads TGTGCCAGCAGCGTGGGAGACAGGGGGACCGGGGAGCTGTTTTTT. This translates into CASSVGDRGTGELFF.

In DNA, the CDR3 is TGTGCCAGCAGTTTATCTTCCGCAGGGCGCTCTGGAAACACCATATATTTT. Protein sequence: CASSLSSAGRSGNTIYF. V and J are TRBV28 and TRBJ1-3, with D maybe TRBD1 (5 bases). Germline V gene data show CDR1 as MDHEN and CDR2 as SYDVKM. This CDR3 comprises 17 residues. The V and J ends lost 1 base and 0 bases respectively, with 13 bases between them.

The rearrangement joins TRBV12-3 or TRBV12-4 to TRBJ1-5; D gene unclear. This CDR3 is 13 amino acids long. V lost 3 bases and J lost 1, with 4 bases in between. The CDR3 loop is CASSFQSNQPQHF. In DNA form, the CDR3 reads TGTGCCAGCAGTTTTCAGAGCAATCAGCCCCAGCATTTT.

The chain has TRBV28 and TRBJ2-7; 12 nucleotides line up with TRBD2. The CDR3 is made up of 15 amino acids. With V trimmed by 6 bases and J by 6 bases, 9 bases remained unmatched. CDR1 MDHEN and CDR2 SYDVKM come from the germline V gene. CDR3 coding DNA: TGTGCCAGCAGCGCCAAACTAGCGGGAGGACTCGAGCAGTACTTC. It is translated as CASSAKLAGGLEQYF.

This rearrangement joins TRBV5-6 to TRBJ2-7; TRBD1 might be the D (6 bases). Germline CDR1 is SGHDT and CDR2 is YYEEEE. The length of the CDR3 is 14 residues. V was clipped by 5 bases and J by 4 bases, with 16 bases between them. Here the CDR3 reads CASSSGTFNYEQYF. CDR3 in DNA: TGTGCCAGCAGTTCCGGGACATTCAATTACGAGCAGTACTTC.

This clone appeared once. The rearrangement links TRBV18 to TRBJ2-1; 7 positions match TRBD1. Germline CDR1 and CDR2: KGHSH and LQKENI. V shed 3 bases and J 7 bases; nucleotides not matched to a gene: 9. The CDR3 consists of 15 residues. The CDR3 bases are TGTGCCAGCTCACCCCGGACAGGTCCCGGGAATGAGCAGTTCTTC. This codes for CASSPRTGPGNEQFF.

In DNA form, the CDR3 reads TGTGCCAGCAGTGAACGTTCAGGGCGAATTCGCGCTTTCTTT. This gives the protein CASSERSGRIRAFF. This chain joins TRBV6-1 and TRBJ1-1; TRBD1 might be the D (5 bases). CDR1 is MNHNS and CDR2 is SASEGT in the germline V gene. Trimming stripped 2 bases from V and 11 bases from J, with 18 bases between. CDR3 length: 14 amino acids.

This clone was detected once. V is TRBV28 and J is TRBJ1-5; D remains ambiguous. Germline CDR1 reads MDHEN; CDR2 reads SYDVKM. The CDR3 totals 14 residues. V was shortened by 6 bases and J by 0 bases, with 9 bases between the two germline ends. The CDR3 bases are TGTGCCAGCAGCCGAGGTTATAGCAATCAGCCCCAGCATTTT. Protein sequence: CASSRGYSNQPQHF.

The J gene is TRBJ2-7, the V gene TRBV4-1; D perhaps matches TRBD2 (6 bases). Germline loops: CDR1 MGHRA, CDR2 YSYEKL. CDR3 length equals 13 residues. The germline V and J ends were trimmed by 4 bases and 1 base, with 8 bases remaining between them. The CDR3 reads CASSRAGSYEQYF. CDR3 DNA: TGCGCCAGCAGCCGAGCGGGTTCCTACGAGCAGTACTTC.

Only one count was recorded for this clone. This sequence joins TRBV6-2 or TRBV6-3 and TRBJ2-7; 10 positions match TRBD1. CDR1 is MNHEY and CDR2 is SVGEGT in the germline V gene. Trimming took 6 bases from V and 4 from J; bases not matched to a gene: 9. The CDR3 has 15 amino acids. The CDR3 is CASSHPGDRGYEQYF. CDR3 coding DNA: TGTGCCAGCAGCCACCCCGGGGACAGGGGTTACGAGCAGTACTTC.

The genes are TRBV21-1 and TRBJ2-3; no DNA check was done on the table's D call, TRBD2. TRBV21-1 is a documented pseudogene. The CDR3 consists of 17 residues. The CDR3 DNA sequence: TGTGCCAGCAGCAAGAGGTTGCGGGGTGATAAAACAGATACGCAGTATTTT. It translates to CASSKRLRGDKTDTQYF.

The chain carries TRBV25-1 and TRBJ2-3, with 8 bases lining up with TRBD1. The germline V gene has CDR1 MGHDK and CDR2 SYGVNS. CDR3 size: 14 residues. V shed 6 bases, J shed 0 bases, and the junction held 2 bases outside the gene matches. The CDR3 sequence is CASRRQGSTDTQYF. The CDR3 DNA reads TGTGCCAGCAGAAGACAGGGGAGCACAGATACGCAGTATTTT.

This clone was seen just once. The chain combines TRBV10-3 with TRBJ2-1, with TRBD2 identical over 8 bases. Germline CDR1 ENHRY, CDR2 SYGVKD. This CDR3 has 15 residues. V gave up 3 bases and J gave up 6 bases; unmatched junction bases: 7. The CDR3 DNA is TGTGCCATCAGTGAACAAGCGGGAGCTTCCAATGAGCAGTTCTTC. Protein sequence: CAISEQAGASNEQFF.

The V and J genes are TRBV9 and TRBJ2-2; possible D gene TRBD1, 6 bases. From germline, CDR1 is SGDLS and CDR2 YYNGEE. Trimming stripped 3 bases from V and 3 bases from J, with 15 bases between. The CDR3 is 16 amino acids. The CDR3 loop reads CASSDPRDTYTGELFF. The DNA of the CDR3 is TGTGCCAGCAGCGACCCCAGGGACACATACACCGGGGAGCTGTTTTTT.

The chain carries TRBV12-3 or TRBV12-4 and TRBJ2-7; 8 bases align to TRBD2. The CDR3 length is 12 residues. With V trimmed by 8 bases and J by 3 bases, 3 bases remained unmatched. The CDR3 loop is CASGLAGYEQYF. Written as DNA, the CDR3 is TGTGCCAGCGGGCTAGCGGGCTACGAGCAGTACTTC.

V gene TRBV6-2 or TRBV6-3 combines with J gene TRBJ1-2; D gene uncertain. From germline, CDR1 is MNHEY and CDR2 SVGEGT. This CDR3 is 11 amino acids long. V lost 6 bases and J lost 8, with 10 bases in between. In DNA form, the CDR3 reads TGTGCCAGCAGCCTCGGAGGGGGCTACACCTTC. The encoded protein is CASSLGGGYTF.

The rearrangement links TRBV6-6 to TRBJ2-2, with a weak D call TRBD2 (6 bases). Germline V lookup: CDR1 MNHNY, CDR2 SVGAGI (reference sequence). V was cut by 2 bases and J by 8 bases, with 9 bases left in between. This CDR3 has 13 residues. CDR3 protein: CASSYRERGELFF. CDR3 DNA sequence: TGTGCCAGCAGTTACCGGGAGAGGGGGGAGCTGTTTTTT.

This rearrangement joins TRBV15 to TRBJ2-7, with 9 nucleotides matching TRBD1. CDR1 is LNHNV, CDR2 YYDKDF, per germline (reference sequence). The CDR3 covers 16 residues. V was clipped by 5 bases and J by 2 bases; unmatched bases: 10. CDR3 DNA sequence: TGTGCCACCAGCTCGACGCAGGGGACAGGGCCCTACGAGCAGTACTTC. Its translation: CATSSTQGTGPYEQYF.

J is TRBJ1-3 and V is TRBV9; 7 nucleotides agree with TRBD1. The CDR3 is 15 residues long. V was clipped by 5 bases and J by 4 bases; unmatched bases: 9. CDR1 and CDR2 from the germline V gene are SGDLS and YYNGEE. CDR3 DNA sequence: TGTGCCAGCAGACCTTCAGGGGGTAAAGGAAACACCATATATTTT. This translates into CASRPSGGKGNTIYF.

In its sample, this clone was seen a few times. The rearrangement joins TRBV9 to TRBJ2-7, with D maybe TRBD1 (5 bases). The CDR3 runs to 14 residues. The germline CDR1 and CDR2 sequences are SGDLS and YYNGEE. Deletions cut 0 bases from V and 2 bases from J, with 9 bases between. CDR3 sequence: CASSVVPGTYEQYF. The CDR3 DNA reads TGTGCCAGCAGCGTAGTCCCAGGGACCTACGAGCAGTACTTC.

V usage is TRBV15 and J usage is TRBJ2-3; 7 bases match TRBD1. Trimming at V came to 3 bases and at J to 9 bases, leaving 15 bases not matched to a gene. CDR1 is LNHNV and CDR2 is YYDKDF in the germline V gene (reference sequence). This CDR3 has 16 residues. In nucleotides, the CDR3 is TGTGCCACCAGCAGGGAGTGGGGACAGTTAGAAGTCACGCAGTATTTT. It encodes CATSREWGQLEVTQYF.

V and J are TRBV30 and TRBJ2-7; a weak D match, TRBD1 (6 bases). V lost 1 base, J lost 2 bases, and 6 bases lay in between. Germline loops: CDR1 GTSNPN, CDR2 SVGIG (reference sequence). This CDR3 has 12 residues. The CDR3 is CAWSEGAYEQYF. The CDR3 DNA is TGTGCCTGGAGTGAGGGGGCCTACGAGCAGTACTTC.

J is TRBJ2-7 and V is TRBV7-2, with TRBD2 matching over 9 bases. Trimming took 1 base from V and 4 from J; bases not matched to a gene: 2. CDR3 size: 14 residues. The germline V gene encodes CDR1 SGHTA and CDR2 FQGNSA. CDR3 DNA: TGTGCCAGCAGCTTAGGCGGGAGGGCTTACGAGCAGTACTTC. Translated: CASSLGGRAYEQYF.

The chain recombines TRBV28 with TRBJ2-1; 13 bases match TRBD2. Germline assignment: CDR1 MDHEN and CDR2 SYDVKM. The junction had 10 bases not matched to a gene; V was cut back by 7 bases and J by 10 bases. There are 15 residues in the CDR3. Here the CDR3 DNA reads TGTGCCAGCACAAAACTAGCGGGAGGGCGTACAGAGCAGTTCTTC. Translation gives CASTKLAGGRTEQFF.